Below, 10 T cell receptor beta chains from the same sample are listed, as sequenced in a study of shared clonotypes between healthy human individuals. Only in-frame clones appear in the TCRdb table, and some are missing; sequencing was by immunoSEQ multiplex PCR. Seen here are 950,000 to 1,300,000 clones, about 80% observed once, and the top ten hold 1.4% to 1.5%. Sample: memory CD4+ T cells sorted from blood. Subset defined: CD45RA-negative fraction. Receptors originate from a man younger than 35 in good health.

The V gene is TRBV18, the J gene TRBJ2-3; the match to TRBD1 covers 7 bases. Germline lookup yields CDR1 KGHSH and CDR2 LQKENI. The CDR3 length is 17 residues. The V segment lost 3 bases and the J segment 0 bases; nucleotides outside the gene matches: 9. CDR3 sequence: CASSPRQGAASTDTQYF. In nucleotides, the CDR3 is TGTGCCAGCTCACCTAGACAGGGTGCCGCTAGCACAGATACGCAGTATTTT.

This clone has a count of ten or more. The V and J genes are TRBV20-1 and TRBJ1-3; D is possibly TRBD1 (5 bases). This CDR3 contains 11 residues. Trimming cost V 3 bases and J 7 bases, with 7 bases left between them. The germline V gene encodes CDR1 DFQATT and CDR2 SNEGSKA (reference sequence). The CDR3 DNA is TGCAGTGCTAGTCAGGGTAACACCATATATTTT. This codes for CSASQGNTIYF.

The CDR3 region has the DNA TGTGCCAGTAAGATAACAGGAACGGCCTACGAGCAGTACTTC. It yields the protein CASKITGTAYEQYF. V usage is TRBV19 and J usage is TRBJ2-7, with D possibly matching TRBD1 (5 bases). The V end was cut by 7 bases, the J end by 2 bases, with 15 bases between. The germline V gene encodes CDR1 LNHDA and CDR2 SQIVND (reference sequence). CDR3 length: 14 amino acids.

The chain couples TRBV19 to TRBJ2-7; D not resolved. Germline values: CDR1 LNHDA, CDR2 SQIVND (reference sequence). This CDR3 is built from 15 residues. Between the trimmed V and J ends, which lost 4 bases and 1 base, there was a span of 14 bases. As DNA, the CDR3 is TGTGCCAGTAGTAGTCCAGGTTCAGGATCCTACGAGCAGTACTTC. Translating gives CASSSPGSGSYEQYF.

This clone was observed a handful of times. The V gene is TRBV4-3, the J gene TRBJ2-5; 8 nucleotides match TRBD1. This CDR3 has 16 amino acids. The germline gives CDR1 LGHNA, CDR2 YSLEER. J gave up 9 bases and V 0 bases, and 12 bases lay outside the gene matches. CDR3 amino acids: CASSQDAGQGSGAQYF. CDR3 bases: TGCGCCAGCAGCCAAGACGCAGGACAGGGATCCGGGGCCCAGTACTTC.

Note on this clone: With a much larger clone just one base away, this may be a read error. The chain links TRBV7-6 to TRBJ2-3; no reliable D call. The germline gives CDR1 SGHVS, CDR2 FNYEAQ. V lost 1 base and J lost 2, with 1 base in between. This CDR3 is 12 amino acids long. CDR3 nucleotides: TGTGCCAGCAGCTTAGACACAGATACGCAGTATTTT. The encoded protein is CASSLDTDTQYF.

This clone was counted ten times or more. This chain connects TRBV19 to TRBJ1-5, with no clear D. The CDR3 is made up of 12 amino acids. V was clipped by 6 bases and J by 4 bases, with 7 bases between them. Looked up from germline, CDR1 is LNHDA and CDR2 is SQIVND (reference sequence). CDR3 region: CASRSANQPQHF. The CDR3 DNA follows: TGTGCCAGTAGGTCGGCTAATCAGCCCCAGCATTTT.

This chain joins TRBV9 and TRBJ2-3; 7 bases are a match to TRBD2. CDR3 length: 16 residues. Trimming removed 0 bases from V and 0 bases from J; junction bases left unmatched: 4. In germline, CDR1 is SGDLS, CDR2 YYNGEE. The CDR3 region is CASSVASGRSTDTQYF. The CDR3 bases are TGTGCCAGCAGCGTAGCTAGCGGACGTAGCACAGATACGCAGTATTTT. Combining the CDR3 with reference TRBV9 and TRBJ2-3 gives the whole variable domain DSGVTQTPKHLITATGQRVTLRCSPRSGDLSVYWYQQSLDQGLQFLIQYYNGEERAKGNILERFSAQQFPDLHSELNLSSLELGDSALYFCASSVASGRSTDTQYFGPGTRLTVL.

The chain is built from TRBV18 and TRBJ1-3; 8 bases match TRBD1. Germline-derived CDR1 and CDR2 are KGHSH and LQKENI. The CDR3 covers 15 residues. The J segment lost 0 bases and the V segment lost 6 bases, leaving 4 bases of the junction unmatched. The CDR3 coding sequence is TGTGCCAGCTCGCACACAGGGGGCTCTGGAAACACCATATATTTT. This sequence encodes CASSHTGGSGNTIYF.

Here the CDR3 reads CATSRATGSGNTIYF. Here the CDR3 DNA reads TGTGCCACCAGCAGAGCCACAGGGTCTGGAAACACCATATATTTT. V and J are TRBV15 and TRBJ1-3; perhaps TRBD1 as D (6 bases). V was shortened by 1 base and J by 1 base, with 8 bases between the two germline ends. Germline V CDR1 and CDR2: LNHNV, YYDKDF (reference sequence). CDR3 length equals 15 residues.